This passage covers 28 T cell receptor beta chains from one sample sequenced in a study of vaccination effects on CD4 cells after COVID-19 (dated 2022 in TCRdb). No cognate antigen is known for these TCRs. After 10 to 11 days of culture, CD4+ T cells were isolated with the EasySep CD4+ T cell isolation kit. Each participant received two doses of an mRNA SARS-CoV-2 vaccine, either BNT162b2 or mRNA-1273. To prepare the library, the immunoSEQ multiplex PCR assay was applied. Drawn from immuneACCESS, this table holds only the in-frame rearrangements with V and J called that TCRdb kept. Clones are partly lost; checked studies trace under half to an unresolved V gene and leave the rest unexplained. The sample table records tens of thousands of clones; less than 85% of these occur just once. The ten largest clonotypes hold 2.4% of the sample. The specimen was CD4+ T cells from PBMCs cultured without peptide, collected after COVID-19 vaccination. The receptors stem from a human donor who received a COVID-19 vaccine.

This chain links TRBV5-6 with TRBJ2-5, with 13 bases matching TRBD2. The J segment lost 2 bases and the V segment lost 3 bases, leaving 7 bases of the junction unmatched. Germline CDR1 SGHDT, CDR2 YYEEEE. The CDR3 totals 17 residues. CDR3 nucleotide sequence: TGTGCCAGCAGCTCCCTACTAGCGGGGGGGGGTCAAGAGACCCAGTACTTC. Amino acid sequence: CASSSLLAGGGQETQYF.

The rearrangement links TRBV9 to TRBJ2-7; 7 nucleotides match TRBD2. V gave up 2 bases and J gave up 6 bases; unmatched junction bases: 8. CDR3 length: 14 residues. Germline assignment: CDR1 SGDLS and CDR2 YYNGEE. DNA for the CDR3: TGTGCCAGCAGCGTGCGACTAGCCCCATTCGAGCAGTACGTC. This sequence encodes CASSVRLAPFEQYV.

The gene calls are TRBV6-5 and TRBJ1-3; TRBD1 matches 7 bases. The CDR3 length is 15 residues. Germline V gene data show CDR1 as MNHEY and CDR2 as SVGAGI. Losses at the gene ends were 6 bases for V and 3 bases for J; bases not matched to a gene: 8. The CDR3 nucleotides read TGTGCCAGCAGACCCGACAGGGTTTATGGAAACACCATATATTTT. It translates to CASRPDRVYGNTIYF.

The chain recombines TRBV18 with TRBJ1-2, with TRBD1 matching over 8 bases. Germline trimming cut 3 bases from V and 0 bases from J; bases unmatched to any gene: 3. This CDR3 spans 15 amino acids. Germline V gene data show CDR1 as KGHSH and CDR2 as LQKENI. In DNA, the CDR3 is TGTGCCAGCTCACCGACAGGGGACGCTAACTATGGCTACACCTTC. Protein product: CASSPTGDANYGYTF.

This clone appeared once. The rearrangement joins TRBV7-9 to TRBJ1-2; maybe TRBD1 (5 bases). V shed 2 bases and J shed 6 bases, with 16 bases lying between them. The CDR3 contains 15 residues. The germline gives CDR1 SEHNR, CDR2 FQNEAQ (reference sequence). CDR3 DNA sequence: TGTGCCAGCAGCTTACTAGGAGAGGGGTTTCATGGCTACACCTTC. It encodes CASSLLGEGFHGYTF.

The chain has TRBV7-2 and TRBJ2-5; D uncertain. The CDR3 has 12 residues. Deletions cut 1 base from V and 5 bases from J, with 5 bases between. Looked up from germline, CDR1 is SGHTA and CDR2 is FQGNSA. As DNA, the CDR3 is TGTGCCAGCAGCTTAGGACTGGAGACCCAGTACTTC. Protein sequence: CASSLGLETQYF.

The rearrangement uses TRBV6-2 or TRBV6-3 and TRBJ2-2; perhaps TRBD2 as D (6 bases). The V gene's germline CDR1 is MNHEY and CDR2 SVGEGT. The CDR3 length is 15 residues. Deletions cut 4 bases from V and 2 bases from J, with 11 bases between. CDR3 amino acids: CASSLGLYNTGELFF. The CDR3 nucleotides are TGTGCCAGCAGTTTGGGACTCTATAACACCGGGGAGCTGTTTTTT.

DNA of the CDR3: TGTGCCACCAGTGGGCCTCTGGCGGGGGAGTACAATGAGCAGTTCTTC. Translated, it gives CATSGPLAGEYNEQFF. V usage is TRBV24-1 and J usage is TRBJ2-1; 7 bases line up with TRBD2. From germline, CDR1 is KGHDR and CDR2 SFDVKD. The CDR3 consists of 16 residues. V gave up 5 bases and J gave up 4 bases; unmatched junction bases: 10.

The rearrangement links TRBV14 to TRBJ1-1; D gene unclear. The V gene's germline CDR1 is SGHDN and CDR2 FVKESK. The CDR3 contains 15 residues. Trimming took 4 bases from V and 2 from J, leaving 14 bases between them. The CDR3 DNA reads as TGTGCCAGCAGCCCCGAGAGACATCGAAACACTGAAGCTTTCTTT. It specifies CASSPERHRNTEAFF.

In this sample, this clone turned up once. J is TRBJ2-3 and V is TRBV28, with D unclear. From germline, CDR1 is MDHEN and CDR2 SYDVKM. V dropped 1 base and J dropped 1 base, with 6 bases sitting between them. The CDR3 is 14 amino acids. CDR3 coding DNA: TGTGCCAGCAGTTTATCGCCTCGCACAGATACGCAGTATTTT. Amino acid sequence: CASSLSPRTDTQYF.

Here the CDR3 DNA reads TGCGCCAGCAGCCCTTACGGGGGGGGTAACGTTGAAAAACTGTTTTTT. Protein product: CASSPYGGGNVEKLFF. This chain uses TRBV5-1 with TRBJ1-4, with D possibly TRBD1 on 5 matching bases. The germline gives CDR1 SGHRS, CDR2 YFSETQ. V shed 4 bases and J shed 7 bases, with 20 bases lying between them. There are 16 residues in the CDR3.

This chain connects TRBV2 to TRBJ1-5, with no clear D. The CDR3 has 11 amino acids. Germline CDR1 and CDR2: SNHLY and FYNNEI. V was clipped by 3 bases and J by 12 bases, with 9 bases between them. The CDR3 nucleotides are TGTGCCAGCAGTGACCGGTGGGACCAGCATTTT. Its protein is CASSDRWDQHF.

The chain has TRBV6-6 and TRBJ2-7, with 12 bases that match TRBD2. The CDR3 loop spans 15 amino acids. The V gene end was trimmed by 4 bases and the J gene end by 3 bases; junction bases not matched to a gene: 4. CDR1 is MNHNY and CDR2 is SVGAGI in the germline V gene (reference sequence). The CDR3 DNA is TGTGCCAGCAGTTCGACTAGCGGGGGTAGCTACGAGCAGTACGTC. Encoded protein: CASSSTSGGSYEQYV.

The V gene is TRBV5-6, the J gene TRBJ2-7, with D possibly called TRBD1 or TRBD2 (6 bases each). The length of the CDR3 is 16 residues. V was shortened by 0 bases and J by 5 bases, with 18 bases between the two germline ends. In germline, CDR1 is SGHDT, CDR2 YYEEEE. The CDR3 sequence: CASSLGTVSGLNEQYV. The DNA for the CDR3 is TGTGCCAGCAGCTTGGGGACAGTTTCTGGACTAAACGAGCAGTACGTC.

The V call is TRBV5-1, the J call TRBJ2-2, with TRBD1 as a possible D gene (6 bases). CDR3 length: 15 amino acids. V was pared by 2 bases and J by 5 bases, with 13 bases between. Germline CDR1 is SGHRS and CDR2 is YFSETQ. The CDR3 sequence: CASSFRQGQTGELFF. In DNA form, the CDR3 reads TGCGCCAGCAGCTTCAGGCAGGGGCAAACCGGGGAGCTGTTTTTT.

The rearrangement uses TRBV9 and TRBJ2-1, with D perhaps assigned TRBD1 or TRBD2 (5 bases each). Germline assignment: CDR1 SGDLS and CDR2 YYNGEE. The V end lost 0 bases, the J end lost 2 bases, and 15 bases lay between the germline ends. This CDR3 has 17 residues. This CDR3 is CASSVGFEGSTYNEQFF. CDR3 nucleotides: TGTGCCAGCAGCGTAGGGTTTGAGGGGTCTACCTACAATGAGCAGTTCTTC.

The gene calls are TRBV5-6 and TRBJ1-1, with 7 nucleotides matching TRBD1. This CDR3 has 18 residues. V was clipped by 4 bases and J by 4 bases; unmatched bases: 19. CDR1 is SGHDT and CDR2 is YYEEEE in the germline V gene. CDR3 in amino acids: CASSLANRGPPLGTEAFF. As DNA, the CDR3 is TGTGCCAGCAGCCTTGCCAACAGGGGCCCGCCGTTGGGCACTGAAGCTTTCTTT.

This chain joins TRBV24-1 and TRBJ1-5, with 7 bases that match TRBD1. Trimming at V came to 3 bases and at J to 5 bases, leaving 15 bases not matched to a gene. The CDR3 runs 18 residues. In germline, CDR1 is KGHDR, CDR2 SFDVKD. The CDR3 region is CATSDLPHKQGSDQPQHF. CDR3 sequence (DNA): TGTGCCACCAGTGATCTTCCCCACAAACAGGGGTCCGATCAGCCCCAGCATTTT.

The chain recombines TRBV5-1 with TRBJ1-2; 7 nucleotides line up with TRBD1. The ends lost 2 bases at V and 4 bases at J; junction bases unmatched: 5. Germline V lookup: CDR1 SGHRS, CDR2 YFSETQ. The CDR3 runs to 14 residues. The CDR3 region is CASSFTGDGYGYTF. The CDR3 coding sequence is TGCGCCAGCAGCTTTACAGGGGATGGCTATGGCTACACCTTC. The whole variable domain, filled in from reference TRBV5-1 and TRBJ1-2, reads KAGVTQTPRYLIKTRGQQVTLSCSPISGHRSVSWYQQTPGQGLQFLFEYFSETQRNKGNFPGRFSGRQFSNSRSEMNVSTLELGDSALYLCASSFTGDGYGYTFGSGTRLTVV.

This CDR3 is CASSLSGDVGIQYF. The CDR3 nucleotides are TGCGCCAGCAGCTTGTCAGGGGATGTGGGCATTCAGTACTTC. V and J are TRBV5-1 and TRBJ2-4; TRBD1 is a possible D gene (6 bases). The CDR3 is 14 residues long. Germline CDR1 reads SGHRS; CDR2 reads YFSETQ. Trimming pared 1 base from V and 9 bases from J, leaving 14 bases between.

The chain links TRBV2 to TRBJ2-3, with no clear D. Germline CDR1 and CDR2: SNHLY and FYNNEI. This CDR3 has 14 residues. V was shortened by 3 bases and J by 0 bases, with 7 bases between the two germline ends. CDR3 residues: CASSDSPSTDTQYF. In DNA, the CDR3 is TGTGCCAGCAGTGATTCACCTAGCACAGATACGCAGTATTTT.

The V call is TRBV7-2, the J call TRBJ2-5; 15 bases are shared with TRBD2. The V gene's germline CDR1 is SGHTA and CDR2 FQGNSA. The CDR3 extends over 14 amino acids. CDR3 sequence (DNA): TGTGCATCGGGACTAGCGGGGGGAAGGGAGACCCAGTACTTC. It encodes CASGLAGGRETQYF.

CDR3 in amino acids: CASSKTGKALQPQHF. CDR3 coding DNA: TGTGCCAGCAGTAAAACAGGGAAGGCTTTGCAGCCCCAGCATTTT. The rearrangement uses TRBV6-2 or TRBV6-3 and TRBJ1-5; D is perhaps TRBD1 (6 bases). V gave up 5 bases and J gave up 7 bases, with 18 bases separating them. The CDR3 totals 15 residues. Germline V gene sequence: CDR1 MNHEY, CDR2 SVGEGT.

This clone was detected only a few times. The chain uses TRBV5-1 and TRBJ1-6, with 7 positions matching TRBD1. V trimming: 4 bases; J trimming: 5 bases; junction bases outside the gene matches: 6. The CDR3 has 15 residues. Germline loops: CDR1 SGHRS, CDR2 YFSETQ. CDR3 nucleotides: TGCGCCAGCAGCCCGGGGACAGCAGATAATTCACCCCTCCACTTT. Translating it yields CASSPGTADNSPLHF.

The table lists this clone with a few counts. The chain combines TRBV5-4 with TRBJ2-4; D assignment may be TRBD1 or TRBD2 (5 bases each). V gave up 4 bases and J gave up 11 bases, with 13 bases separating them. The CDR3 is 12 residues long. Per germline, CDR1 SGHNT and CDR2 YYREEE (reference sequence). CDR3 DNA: TGTGCCAGCAGCGGACCCGGGGACGTTCAGTACTTC. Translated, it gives CASSGPGDVQYF.

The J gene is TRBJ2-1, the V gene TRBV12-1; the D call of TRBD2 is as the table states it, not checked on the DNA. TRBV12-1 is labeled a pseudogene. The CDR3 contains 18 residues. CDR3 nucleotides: TGTGCCAGCAGGGCCGGGACTAGCGGGGGCACCCCCGACAATGAGCAGTTCTTC. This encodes CASRAGTSGGTPDNEQFF.

CDR3 nucleotide sequence: TGTGCCACCAGCCCCAACTTCAACACAGATACGCAGTATTTT. It yields the protein CATSPNFNTDTQYF. The V gene is TRBV24-1, the J gene TRBJ2-3; D uncertain. The ends were cut back, 7 bases at V and 2 bases at J, with 12 bases in the middle. Germline V gene sequence: CDR1 KGHDR, CDR2 SFDVKD. The CDR3 is 14 residues long.

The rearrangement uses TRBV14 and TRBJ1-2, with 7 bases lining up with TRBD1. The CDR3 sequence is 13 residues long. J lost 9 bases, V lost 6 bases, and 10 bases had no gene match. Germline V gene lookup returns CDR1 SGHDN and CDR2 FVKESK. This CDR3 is CASSTTGPFSYTF. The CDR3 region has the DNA TGTGCCAGCAGTACGACAGGGCCTTTTAGCTACACCTTC.